This T cell receptor (beta chain) derives from a study of cytomegalovirus exposure and HLA in healthy donors. Primers included in the PCR were 60 Vbeta and 13 Jbeta primers. Assay used: immunoSEQ multiplex PCR; TCRdb lists only in-frame clones, some missing. Here the sample spans over 150,000 clones, 65% to 75% being singletons. The sample taken for sequencing was PBMCs. The sequence came from a man between 18 and 29 years old in good health and CMV-seronegative.

CDR3 sequence: CASSFTSGSPDTQYF. The CDR3 DNA sequence: TGTGCCAGCAGTTTCACTAGCGGGAGTCCAGATACGCAGTATTTT. The rearrangement links TRBV28 to TRBJ2-3, with 11 bases lining up with TRBD2. The V gene's germline CDR1 is MDHEN and CDR2 SYDVKM. The trim removed 3 bases at V and 4 bases at J, leaving 3 bases unmatched. The CDR3 has 15 residues.